Sequencing of this T cell receptor (beta chain) was carried out in a study of cytomegalovirus exposure and HLA in healthy donors (TCRdb year 2017). About the full investigation: In an earlier analysis of some 610 of the donors, less than 350 Gb of sequence data and some 100 million unique TCR beta sequences from 180 million or so T cells were reported. Every discovery cohort repertoire had been produced on one sequencing platform. Rather than using new phenotypic data, the later analysis identified candidate immune exposures from TCR beta sequences and from how often those sequences occurred across donors. An early release covering about 600 HLA-typed donors comprised approximately 300 gigabases of sequencing data and about 90 million unique TCR sequences. A later analysis re-analyzed previously published TCR beta repertoires from approximately 700 donors and added high-resolution HLA genotyping to study TCR occurrence patterns. An earlier analysis of 500 to 750 of the donors applied high-throughput TCR beta sequencing to assess whether each TCR beta V gene segment acted as functional or pseudogenic. On average, roughly 250,000 unique TCR beta nucleotide sequences were sequenced per donor among roughly 430 genotyped donors of the cohort, with roughly 18% of those sequences being non-productive. HLA typing covered class I and class II loci at four-digit resolution. Among the roughly 370 genotyped donors, roughly 80% belonged to the genetic ancestry cluster associated with self-reported Caucasian donors. Donor age, sex, ethnicity and CMV serostatus were collected together with the repertoire data. To predict cytomegalovirus infection status, the study brought together high-throughput TCR immunosequencing, statistical association of individual TCRs with disease status, and machine learning. The number of donors typed differed by locus, with roughly 629-640 for A, B, C, DRB1 and DQB1, roughly 550 for DQA1, 600 to 610 for DPA1, and some 470 for DPB1. The T cell repertoires of roughly 660 subjects were profiled by immunosequencing and related to cytomegalovirus serostatus. The study aimed to test whether signatures of past pathogen exposure could be identified by cataloging public T cell receptors. Genome-wide SNP genotypes for about three fifths of the roughly 670 donors were used in a later genetic analysis, which treated that subset as a discovery cohort. In addition to the first cohort of several hundred subjects, a separate validation cohort of around 110 different subjects was used. Roughly five DR-DQ haplotypes were treated as single units for association and clustering because of strong linkage in the cohort. Study-wide findings and limitations: Because counts were too low, roughly 17 rarely observed V segments, including chromosome 9 orphons, were left out of the earlier analysis of several hundred of the donors. Assigning TCR associations to individual alleles was difficult when HLA alleles, especially DR and DQ, strongly co-occurred. The authors suggested that the approach could potentially be generalized to other disease states and immunological phenotypes. A later analysis associated about 18,000 TCR beta sequences with specific HLA alleles at a false discovery rate of 0.05. Broadly in line with IMGT annotations, most TCR beta V segments showed up in productive rearrangements about 87% or about 30% of the time in an earlier analysis of 587 of the donors. In a later genetic analysis, a missense DCLRE1C variant was associated with V-gene and J-gene trimming of TCR beta chains, and the association was replicated in an independent cohort. The sequencing pipeline was judged likely to have produced a cluster of highly shared sequence variants as a technical artifact. In a later analysis, HLA-associated TCR beta chains were found to be more clonally expanded and to have lower generation probabilities than equally common non-associated chains. Roughly uniform sequencing depth across donors was assumed in presence/absence analyses, although this assumption may not hold. Correlated functional status among segregating V segments might reflect linkage disequilibrium, but an unknown experimental factor could not be ruled out. The study listed approximately 150 TCR beta chains as associated with cytomegalovirus. Because some donors lacked HLA typing at each locus, the association tests relied only on the typed subset. A later analysis found that most CMV-associated TCR beta chains appeared HLA-restricted, with HLA associations seemingly driven largely by CMV exposure. In vitro tests confirmed that a few of the cytomegalovirus-associated TCR beta chains recognize cytomegalovirus antigens. Some IMGT-functional V segments, including TRBV6-2 and TRBV6-3, could not be told apart with the 87-base-pair reads, so those segments were excluded. The classifier was reported to diagnose cytomegalovirus status with high specificity and sensitivity in both the original cohort and the validation cohort. A further reported finding was that TCR beta sequences accurately predicted the HLA-A and HLA-B alleles for most subjects in the first cohort. Only TCR beta chains were sequenced in this cohort, and the absence of alpha or paired-chain data limited detectable features. While some public TCRs were present in many individuals, most TCR sequences turned up only very rarely across donors. The only immune exposure information available for the cohort was CMV serostatus. In a later analysis, several top co-occurrence clusters were reported to appear linked to parvovirus B19, influenza, CMV and Epstein-Barr virus. A later genetic analysis reported fewer N-insertions in productive TCRs among donors in an Asian-associated ancestry cluster than the approximately 700-donor mean. According to a later analysis, TCR association rates differed among HLA loci, with DRB1 alleles showing the most associated TCRs and HLA-C alleles showing the fewest.

Receptor libraries were prepared by the immunoSEQ multiplex PCR assay. For the multiplex PCR, a mixture combining 60 forward primers for TCR Vbeta segments and 13 reverse primers for TCR Jbeta segments was used. Amplification of the CDR3 region of rearranged TCR beta genes was performed with a multiplex PCR assay on genomic DNA. On the Illumina HiSeq System, the amplified TCR beta libraries were sequenced as 87-base-pair reads. Per the source publication's procedure: In a later analysis, about 80 million unique TCR beta chains were counted across the 690 or so repertoires, and approximately 11 million of these chains were shared by at least two donors. To remove PCR and sequencing errors, raw reads were error-corrected and collapsed into unique sequences using a nearest-neighbor algorithm that merged closely related sequences. Alignment of CDR3 sequences to IMGT reference sequences was used to assign V, D and J gene segments. Each retained sequence needed at least a six-nucleotide match to both a V gene segment and a J gene segment. Rearrangements were classified as productive when the CDR3 lacked stop codons and remained in frame with V and J, and all other rearrangements were classified as non-productive. Following IMGT convention, CDR3 was defined as the stretch from the second conserved V-encoded cysteine up to the conserved J-encoded phenylalanine. In an earlier analysis of approximately 500 of the donors, sequences lacking an unambiguous match to a single V gene segment were excluded. An earlier analysis of several hundred of the donors called V segments functional above 56.7% productive rearrangements and segregating when the between-donor standard deviation exceeded 5%. To diagnose cytomegalovirus status from the catalog of TCR beta chain sequences, a statistical classification framework was built. A later analysis assigned V and J genes by comparing TCR nucleotide sequences with IMGT/GENE-DB human TR gene sequences. Using the TCRdist pipeline, a later analysis assigned CDR3 sequences along with most-parsimonious VDJ recombination scenarios. In a later analysis, every TCR beta chain was defined by the combination of its CDR3 amino acid sequence and its V-gene family, and reads without a unique V-gene family were dropped. A later analysis removed 550 to 700 highly shared, low-generation-probability nucleotide sequences to deal with suspected cross-contamination and a sequencing artifact. In a later analysis, a clonal expansion index for each public chain was calculated from normalized within-repertoire ranks of inferred template counts. A later analysis computed generation probabilities with a VDJ recombination model fitted to out-of-frame rearrangements, and checked the results against IGoR. In a later analysis, hypergeometric tests were used to score TCR-TCR, TCR-HLA and TCR-CMV co-occurrence, with a repertoire-size bias correction applied to TCR pairs. In a later analysis, false discovery rates were estimated by permuting HLA or CMV assignments 20 times. In a later analysis, co-occurring TCRs were grouped with DBSCAN, and TCRdist sequence similarity was added when clustering was performed within HLA-allele-positive subsets. Repertoires with fewer than 30,000 or more than 120,000 public chains were left out of co-occurrence clustering, as were a handful of repertoires with anomalous nucleotide sharing. TCRdb mirrors the immuneACCESS table, restricted to in-frame sequences. Some clones are absent from its copies; in checked studies, under half trace to an unresolved V gene, and the reason for the others is unknown. D and trimming were read from the DNA, whereas the V and J calls and clone size are those reported in that table. Within this sample are roughly 170,000 clones, with 75% to 85% of them counted one time only. Less than 0.9% of the sample is in the top ten clones.

The cohort was made up of roughly 670 healthy bone marrow donors. All cohort members were sampled while nominally healthy, although unrecorded immune exposures were likely present. The donor was CMV seronegative and belonged to the group of 352 seronegative cohort members. A peripheral blood sample was provided by each donor, and peripheral blood mononuclear cells were used for TCR beta sequencing. Genomic DNA was extracted from the blood cell samples with the Qiagen DNeasy Blood Extraction Kit. Taken from the germline V gene (reference sequence), the CDR1 and CDR2 loops are SSHAT and FNYEAQ. From its cysteine to its phenylalanine, the CDR3 spans 14 amino acids. The CDR3 DNA has 42 bases and is translated from base 1. As concerns this clone: The specificity of this receptor is unknown. Mismatch with germline at one junction end may stem from a read error.

Sequenced sample: PBMCs. The clonotype originates from a female donor in good health and CMV-seronegative. The rearrangement joined TRBV7-7 to TRBJ2-1; no confident D gene assignment can be made. The DNA sequence is given as TGTGCTAGCAGCTTAGACGGGTCCCCGAATGAGCAGTTCTTC. Its protein reads: CASSLDGSPNEQFF.